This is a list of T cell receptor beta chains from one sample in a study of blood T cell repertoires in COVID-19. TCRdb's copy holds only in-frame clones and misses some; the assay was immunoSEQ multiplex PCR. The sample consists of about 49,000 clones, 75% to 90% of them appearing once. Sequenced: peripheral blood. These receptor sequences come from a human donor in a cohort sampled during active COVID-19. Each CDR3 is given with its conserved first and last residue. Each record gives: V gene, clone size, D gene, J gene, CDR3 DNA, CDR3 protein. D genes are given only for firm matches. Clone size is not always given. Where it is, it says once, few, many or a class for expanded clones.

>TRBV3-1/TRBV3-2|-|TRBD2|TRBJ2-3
TGTGCCAGCAGCCCAGGGTGGCGTGGGGGGGGGAGAACAGATACGCAGTATTTT
CASSPGWRGGGRTDTQYF
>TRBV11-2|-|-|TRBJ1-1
TGTGCCAGCAGCTTAACACAGAACACTGAAGCTTTCTTT
CASSLTQNTEAFF
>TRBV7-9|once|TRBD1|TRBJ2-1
TGTGCCAGCAGATTAACCTGGATTGGGACAGGGTACAATGAGCAGTTCTTC
CASRLTWIGTGYNEQFF
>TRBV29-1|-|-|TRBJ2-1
TGCAGCGTTGACGACTCCGTTTCCCCCTACAATGAGCAGTTCTTC
CSVDDSVSPYNEQFF
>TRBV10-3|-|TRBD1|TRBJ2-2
TGTGCCATCAGGGAGACAGGGTCCGGGGAGCTGTTTTTT
CAIRETGSGELFF
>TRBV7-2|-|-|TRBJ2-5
TGTGCCAGCAGCTTCACGAAAACTATGGCTGTCGGAGAGACCCAGTACTTC
CASSFTKTMAVGETQYF
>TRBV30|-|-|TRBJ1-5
TGTGCCTGGAGTTCCCGAGGTAATCAGCCCCAGCATTTT
CAWSSRGNQPQHF
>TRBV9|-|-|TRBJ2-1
TGTGCCAGCAGCGGCCGGGAGACAATCTCATACAATGAGCAGTTCTTC
CASSGRETISYNEQFF
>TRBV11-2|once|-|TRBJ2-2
TGTGCCAGCAGCTTAGGGGGCGAGAGCACCGGGGAGCTGTTTTTT
CASSLGGESTGELFF
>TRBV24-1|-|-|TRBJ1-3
TGTGCCACCAGTGACTTTACTGGAAACACCATATATTTT
CATSDFTGNTIYF
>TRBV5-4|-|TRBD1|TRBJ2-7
TGTGCCAGCAGCCCCCGGGACAGGGGCCAGGAGCAGTACTTC
CASSPRDRGQEQYF